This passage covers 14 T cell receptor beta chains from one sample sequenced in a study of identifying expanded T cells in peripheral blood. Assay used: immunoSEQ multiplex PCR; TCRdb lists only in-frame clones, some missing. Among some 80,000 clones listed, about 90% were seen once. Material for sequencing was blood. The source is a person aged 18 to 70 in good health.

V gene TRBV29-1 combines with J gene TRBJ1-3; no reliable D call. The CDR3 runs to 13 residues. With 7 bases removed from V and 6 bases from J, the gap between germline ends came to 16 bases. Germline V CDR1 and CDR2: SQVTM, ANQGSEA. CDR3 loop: CSGFAGNENTIYF. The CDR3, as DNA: TGCAGCGGGTTTGCGGGGAACGAAAACACCATATATTTT.

Written as DNA, the CDR3 is TGTGCCAGTAGTAGTTGGGCAGGGGATCGCGAGCAGTACTTC. This encodes CASSSWAGDREQYF. The J gene is TRBJ2-7, the V gene TRBV19, with D possibly being TRBD1 (6 bases). The germline V and J ends were trimmed by 4 bases and 6 bases, with 16 bases remaining between them. From germline, CDR1 is LNHDA and CDR2 SQIVND (reference sequence). This CDR3 comprises 14 residues.

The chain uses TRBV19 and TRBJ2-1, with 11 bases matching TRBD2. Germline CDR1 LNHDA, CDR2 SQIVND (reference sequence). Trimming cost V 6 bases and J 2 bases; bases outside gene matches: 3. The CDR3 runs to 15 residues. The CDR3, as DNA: TGTGCCAGTAGCCGACTAGCGGGGACCTACAATGAGCAGTTCTTC. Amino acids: CASSRLAGTYNEQFF.

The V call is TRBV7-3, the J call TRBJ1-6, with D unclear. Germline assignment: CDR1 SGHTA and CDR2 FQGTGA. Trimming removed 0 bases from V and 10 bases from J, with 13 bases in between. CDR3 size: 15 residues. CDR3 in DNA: TGTGCCAGCAGCTTAACTCCGGGGATAGGGTCACCCCTCCACTTT. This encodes CASSLTPGIGSPLHF.

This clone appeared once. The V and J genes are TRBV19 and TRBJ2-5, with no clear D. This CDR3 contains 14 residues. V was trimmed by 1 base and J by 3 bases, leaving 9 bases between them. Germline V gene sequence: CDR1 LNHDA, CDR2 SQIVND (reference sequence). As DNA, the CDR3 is TGTGCCAGTAGTATAGGAAACAGCAAAGAGACCCAGTACTTC. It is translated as CASSIGNSKETQYF.

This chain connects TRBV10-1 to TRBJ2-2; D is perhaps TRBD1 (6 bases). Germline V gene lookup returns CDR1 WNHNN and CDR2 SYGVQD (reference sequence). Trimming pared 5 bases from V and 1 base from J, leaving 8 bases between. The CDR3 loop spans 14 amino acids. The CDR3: CASSSGQNTGELFF. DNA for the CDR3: TGCGCCAGCAGTTCGGGACAGAACACCGGGGAGCTGTTTTTT.

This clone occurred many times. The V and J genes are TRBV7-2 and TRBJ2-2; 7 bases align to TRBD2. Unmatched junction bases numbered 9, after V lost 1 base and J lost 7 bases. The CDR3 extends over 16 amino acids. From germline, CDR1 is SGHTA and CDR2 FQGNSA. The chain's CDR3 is CASSLDFGGSGGELFF. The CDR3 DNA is TGTGCCAGCAGCTTAGACTTCGGCGGGAGCGGCGGGGAGCTGTTTTTT.

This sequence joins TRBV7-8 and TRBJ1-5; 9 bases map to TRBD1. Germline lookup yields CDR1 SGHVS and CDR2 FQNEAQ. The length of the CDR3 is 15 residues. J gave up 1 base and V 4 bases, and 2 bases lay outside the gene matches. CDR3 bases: TGTGCCAGCAGCTCCGACAGGGGGAGCAATCAGCCCCAGCATTTT. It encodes CASSSDRGSNQPQHF.

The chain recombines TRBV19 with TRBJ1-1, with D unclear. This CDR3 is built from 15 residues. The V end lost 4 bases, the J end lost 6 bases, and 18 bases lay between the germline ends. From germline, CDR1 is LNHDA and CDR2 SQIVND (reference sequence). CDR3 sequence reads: CASSTPHGWSAEAFF. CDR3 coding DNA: TGTGCCAGTAGTACCCCTCATGGCTGGAGCGCTGAAGCTTTCTTT.

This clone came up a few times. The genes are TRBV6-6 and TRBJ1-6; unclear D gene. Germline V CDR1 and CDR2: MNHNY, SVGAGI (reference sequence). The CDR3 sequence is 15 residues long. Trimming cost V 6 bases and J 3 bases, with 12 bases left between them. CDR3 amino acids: CASREGELYNSPLHF. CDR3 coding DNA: TGTGCCAGCAGGGAGGGAGAGCTCTATAATTCACCCCTCCACTTT.

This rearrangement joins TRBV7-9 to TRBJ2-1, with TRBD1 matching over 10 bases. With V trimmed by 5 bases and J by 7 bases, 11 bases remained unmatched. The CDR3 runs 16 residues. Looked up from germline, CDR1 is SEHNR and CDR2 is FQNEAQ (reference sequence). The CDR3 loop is CASSRLRDRGSNEQFF. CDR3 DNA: TGTGCCAGCAGCCGACTTAGGGACAGGGGTAGTAATGAGCAGTTCTTC.

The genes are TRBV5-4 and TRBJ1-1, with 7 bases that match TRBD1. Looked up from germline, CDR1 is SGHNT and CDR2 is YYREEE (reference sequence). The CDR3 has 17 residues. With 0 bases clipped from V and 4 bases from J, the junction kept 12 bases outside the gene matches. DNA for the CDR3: TGTGCCAGCAGCTTGGCCTACAGGGGAGTCCAGGGCACTGAAGCTTTCTTT. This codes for CASSLAYRGVQGTEAFF.

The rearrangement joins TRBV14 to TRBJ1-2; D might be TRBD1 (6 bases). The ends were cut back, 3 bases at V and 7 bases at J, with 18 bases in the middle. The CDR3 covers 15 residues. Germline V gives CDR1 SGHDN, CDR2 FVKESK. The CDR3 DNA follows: TGTGCCAGCAGCCACACTCACCGGGGGGCGCGTGGCTACACCTTC. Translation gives CASSHTHRGARGYTF.

CDR3 coding DNA: TGTGCCAGCAGCTACAGGTCTCGAAACACTGAAGCTTTCTTT. It translates to CASSYRSRNTEAFF. The V call is TRBV7-8, the J call TRBJ1-1; perhaps TRBD1 as D (5 bases). V was cut by 4 bases and J by 2 bases, with 11 bases left in between. This CDR3 is built from 14 residues. Per the germline V gene, CDR1 is SGHVS and CDR2 is FQNEAQ. The full variable domain, with the rest looked up from reference TRBV7-8 and TRBJ1-1, is GAGVSQSPRYKVAKRGQDVALRCDPISGHVSLFWYQQALGQGPEFLTYFQNEAQLDKSGLPSDRFFAERPEGSVSTLKIQRTQQEDSAVYLCASSYRSRNTEAFFGQGTRLTVV.